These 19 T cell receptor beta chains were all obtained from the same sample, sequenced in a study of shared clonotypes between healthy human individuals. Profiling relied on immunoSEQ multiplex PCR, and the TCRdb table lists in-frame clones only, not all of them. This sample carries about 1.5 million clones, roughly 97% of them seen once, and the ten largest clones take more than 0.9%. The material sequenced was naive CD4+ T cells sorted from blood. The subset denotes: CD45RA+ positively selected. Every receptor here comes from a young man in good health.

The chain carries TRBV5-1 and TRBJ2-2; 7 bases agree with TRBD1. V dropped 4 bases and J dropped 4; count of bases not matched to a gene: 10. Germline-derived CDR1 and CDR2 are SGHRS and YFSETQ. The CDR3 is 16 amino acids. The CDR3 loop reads CASSARQGSVTGELFF. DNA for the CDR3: TGCGCCAGCAGCGCCAGACAGGGTTCGGTCACCGGGGAGCTGTTTTTT.

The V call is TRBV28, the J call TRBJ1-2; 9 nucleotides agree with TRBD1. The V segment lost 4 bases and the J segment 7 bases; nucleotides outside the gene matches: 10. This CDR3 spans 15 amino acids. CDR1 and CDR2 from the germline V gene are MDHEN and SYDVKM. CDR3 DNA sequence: TGTGCCAGCAGTTCCTTTACAGGGGGCGCCTCTGGCTACACCTTC. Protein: CASSSFTGGASGYTF.

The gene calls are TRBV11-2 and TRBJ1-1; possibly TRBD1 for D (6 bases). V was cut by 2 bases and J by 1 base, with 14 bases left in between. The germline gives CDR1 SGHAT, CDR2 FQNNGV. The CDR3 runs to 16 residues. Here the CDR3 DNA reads TGTGCCAGCAGCTTAAGGGGGGGGCGAACGAACACTGAAGCTTTCTTT. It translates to CASSLRGGRTNTEAFF. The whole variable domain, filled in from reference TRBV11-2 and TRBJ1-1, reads EAGVAQSPRYKIIEKRQSVAFWCNPISGHATLYWYQQILGQGPKLLIQFQNNGVVDDSQLPKDRFSAERLKGVDSTLKIQPAKLEDSAVYLCASSLRGGRTNTEAFFGQGTRLTVV.

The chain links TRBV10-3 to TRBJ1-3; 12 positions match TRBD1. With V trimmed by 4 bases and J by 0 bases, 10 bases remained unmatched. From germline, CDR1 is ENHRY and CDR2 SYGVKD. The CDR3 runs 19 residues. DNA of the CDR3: TGTGCCATCAGTGCGGGACAGGGGGCGATTCGTGGCTCTGGAAACACCATATATTTT. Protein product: CAISAGQGAIRGSGNTIYF.

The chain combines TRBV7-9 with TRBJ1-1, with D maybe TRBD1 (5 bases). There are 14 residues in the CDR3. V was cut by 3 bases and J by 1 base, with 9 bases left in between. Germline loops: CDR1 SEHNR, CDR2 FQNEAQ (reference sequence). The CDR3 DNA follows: TGTGCCAGCAGCTTGCAGGGCGGGAACACTGAAGCTTTCTTT. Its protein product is CASSLQGGNTEAFF.

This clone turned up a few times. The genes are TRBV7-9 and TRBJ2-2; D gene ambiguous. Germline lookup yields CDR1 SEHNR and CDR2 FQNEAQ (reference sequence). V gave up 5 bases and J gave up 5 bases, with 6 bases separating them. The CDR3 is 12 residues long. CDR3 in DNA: TGTGCCAGCAGCCACGAAACCGGGGAGCTGTTTTTT. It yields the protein CASSHETGELFF.

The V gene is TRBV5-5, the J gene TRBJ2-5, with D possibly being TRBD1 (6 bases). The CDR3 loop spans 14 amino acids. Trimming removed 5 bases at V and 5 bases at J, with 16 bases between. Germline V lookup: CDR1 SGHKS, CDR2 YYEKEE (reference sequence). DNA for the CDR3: TGTGCCAGCAGTTCAGTAGGACAGCGGGAGACCCAGTACTTC. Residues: CASSSVGQRETQYF.

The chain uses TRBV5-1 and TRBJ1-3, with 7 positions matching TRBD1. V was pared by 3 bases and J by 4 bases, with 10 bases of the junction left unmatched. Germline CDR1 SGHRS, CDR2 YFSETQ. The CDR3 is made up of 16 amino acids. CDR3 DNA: TGCGCCAGCAGCTGGGGGACAGAAGTACCCGGAAACACCATATATTTT. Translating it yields CASSWGTEVPGNTIYF.

CDR3 loop: CASSLDGFGGNQPQHF. CDR3 nucleotides: TGTGCCAGCAGCTTAGACGGCTTCGGGGGCAATCAGCCCCAGCATTTT. The chain is built from TRBV7-8 and TRBJ1-5; D is unresolved. There are 16 residues in the CDR3. V lost 1 base to trimming and J lost 2 bases, with 12 bases between them. Germline loops: CDR1 SGHVS, CDR2 FQNEAQ.

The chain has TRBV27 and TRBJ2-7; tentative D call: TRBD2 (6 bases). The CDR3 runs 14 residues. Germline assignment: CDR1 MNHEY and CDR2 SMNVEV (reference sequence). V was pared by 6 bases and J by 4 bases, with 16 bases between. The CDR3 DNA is TGTGCCAGCAGCCCCGGGGGTTATGTATACGAGCAGTACTTC. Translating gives CASSPGGYVYEQYF.

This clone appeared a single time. CDR3 bases: TGTGCCAGCAGCCCGGGACAGGCTCCCTACGAGCAGTACTTC. Amino acids: CASSPGQAPYEQYF. The rearrangement uses TRBV6-1 and TRBJ2-7; 8 bases line up with TRBD1. The CDR3 is 14 residues long. The germline V gene encodes CDR1 MNHNS and CDR2 SASEGT. The ends lost 6 bases at V and 2 bases at J; junction bases unmatched: 6.

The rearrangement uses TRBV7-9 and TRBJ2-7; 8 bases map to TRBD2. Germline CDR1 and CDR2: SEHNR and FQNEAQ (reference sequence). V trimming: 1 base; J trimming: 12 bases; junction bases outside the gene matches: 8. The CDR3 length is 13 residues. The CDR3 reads CASSLEAGLDLYF. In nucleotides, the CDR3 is TGTGCCAGCAGCTTAGAAGCGGGACTAGATCTGTACTTC.

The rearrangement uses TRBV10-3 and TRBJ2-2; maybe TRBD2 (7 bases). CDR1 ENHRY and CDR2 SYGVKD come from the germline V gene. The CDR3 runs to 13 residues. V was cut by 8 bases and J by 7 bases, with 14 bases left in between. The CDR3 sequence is CAILRGGGGELFF. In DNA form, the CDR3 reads TGTGCCATCCTTCGCGGGGGCGGCGGGGAGCTGTTTTTT.

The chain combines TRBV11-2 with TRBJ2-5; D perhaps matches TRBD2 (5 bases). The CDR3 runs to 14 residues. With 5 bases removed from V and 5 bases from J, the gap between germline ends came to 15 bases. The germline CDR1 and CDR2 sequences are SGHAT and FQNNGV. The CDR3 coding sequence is TGTGCCAGCAGCCCCCCGGGGTCGTTCGAGACCCAGTACTTC. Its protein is CASSPPGSFETQYF.

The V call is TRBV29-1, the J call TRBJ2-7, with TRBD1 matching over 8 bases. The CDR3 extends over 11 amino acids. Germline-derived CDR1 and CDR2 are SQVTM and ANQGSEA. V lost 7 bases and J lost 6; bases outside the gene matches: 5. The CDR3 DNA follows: TGCAGCGGGGGACAGGCTGGCGAGCAGTACTTC. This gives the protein CSGGQAGEQYF.

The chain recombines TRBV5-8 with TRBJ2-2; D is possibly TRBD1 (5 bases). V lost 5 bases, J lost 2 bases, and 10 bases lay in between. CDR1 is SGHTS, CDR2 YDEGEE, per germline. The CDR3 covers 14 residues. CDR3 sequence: CASRFQGNTGELFF. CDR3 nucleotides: TGTGCCAGCAGGTTTCAGGGTAACACCGGGGAGCTGTTTTTT.

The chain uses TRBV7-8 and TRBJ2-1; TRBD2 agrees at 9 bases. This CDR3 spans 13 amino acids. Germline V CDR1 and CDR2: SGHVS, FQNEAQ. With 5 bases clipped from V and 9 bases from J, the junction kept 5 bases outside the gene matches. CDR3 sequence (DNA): TGTGCCAGCAGCCCTCGGCGGGAGGGTGAGCAGTTCTTC. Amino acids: CASSPRREGEQFF.

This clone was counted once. CDR3 region: CASSLEGQGSDTQYF. The CDR3 coding sequence is TGTGCCAGCAGCTTAGAGGGACAGGGTTCAGATACGCAGTATTTT. The chain uses TRBV7-2 and TRBJ2-3; 9 nucleotides line up with TRBD1. The length of the CDR3 is 15 residues. Trimming removed 1 base from V and 4 bases from J; junction bases left unmatched: 3. The V gene's germline CDR1 is SGHTA and CDR2 FQGNSA.

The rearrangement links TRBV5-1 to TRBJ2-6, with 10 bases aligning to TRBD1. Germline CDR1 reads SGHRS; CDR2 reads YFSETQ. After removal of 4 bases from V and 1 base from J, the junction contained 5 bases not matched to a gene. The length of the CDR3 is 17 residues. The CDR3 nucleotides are TGCGCCAGCAGCCAGGGGACAGGGGCTTCTGGGGCCAACGTCCTGACTTTC. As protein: CASSQGTGASGANVLTF.